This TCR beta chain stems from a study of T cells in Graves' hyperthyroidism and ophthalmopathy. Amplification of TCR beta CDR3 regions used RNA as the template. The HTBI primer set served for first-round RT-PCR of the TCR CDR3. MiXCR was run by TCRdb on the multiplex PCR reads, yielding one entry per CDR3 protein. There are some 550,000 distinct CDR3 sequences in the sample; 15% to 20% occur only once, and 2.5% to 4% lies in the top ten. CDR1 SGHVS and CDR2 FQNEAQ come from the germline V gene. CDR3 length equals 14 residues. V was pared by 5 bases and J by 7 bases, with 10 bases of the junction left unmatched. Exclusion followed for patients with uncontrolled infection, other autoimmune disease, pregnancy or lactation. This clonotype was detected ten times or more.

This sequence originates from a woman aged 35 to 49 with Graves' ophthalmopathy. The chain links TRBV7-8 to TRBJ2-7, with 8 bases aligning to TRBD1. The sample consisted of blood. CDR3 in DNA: TGTGCCAGCAGCGTCTGGCAGGGGGCGGGAGAGCAGTACTTC. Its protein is CASSVWQGAGEQYF.